The 9 T cell receptor beta chains presented below share a single source sample, sequenced in a study of T cell responses to AZD1222 COVID-19 vaccine. Libraries were prepared by immunoSEQ multiplex PCR; TCRdb keeps only in-frame clonotypes and omits some of them. The repertoire holds approximately 160,000 clones, with around 88% as singletons. This material consisted of peripheral blood, taken on day 0 of AZD1222 vaccination. Receptor source: an adult in good health.

The chain uses TRBV19 and TRBJ1-1; D is ambiguous. The CDR3 runs to 15 residues. The germline gives CDR1 LNHDA, CDR2 SQIVND (reference sequence). The ends were cut back, 9 bases at V and 8 bases at J, with 25 bases in the middle. This CDR3 reads CASSVIGSGGGEAFF. The CDR3 DNA reads TGTGCCAGCTCGGTTATTGGGAGCGGTGGTGGCGAAGCTTTCTTT.

J is TRBJ2-5 and V is TRBV27; D may be TRBD1 or TRBD2 (9 bases each). Germline V gene sequence: CDR1 MNHEY, CDR2 SMNVEV (reference sequence). CDR3 length: 17 residues. Between the trimmed V and J ends, which lost 5 bases and 3 bases, there was a span of 22 bases. The CDR3 is CASSTRQGGLAKETQYF. CDR3 DNA sequence: TGTGCCAGCAGTACCCGACAGGGGGGACTAGCCAAAGAGACCCAGTACTTC.

This clone was counted only a few times. V and J are TRBV30 and TRBJ2-3; D not certain. This CDR3 comprises 13 residues. The germline CDR1 and CDR2 sequences are GTSNPN and SVGIG (reference sequence). V was cut by 2 bases and J by 2 bases, with 8 bases left in between. CDR3 DNA: TGTGCCTGGAGTCGCACCCTCACAGATACGCAGTATTTT. It encodes CAWSRTLTDTQYF.

The V and J genes are TRBV20-1 and TRBJ2-7; D remains ambiguous. CDR1 and CDR2 (germline): DFQATT, SNEGSKA (reference sequence). Trimming cost V 6 bases and J 5 bases, with 11 bases left between them. This CDR3 has 11 residues. DNA of the CDR3: TGCAGTGCCCCATCCATCCACGAGCAGTACTTC. Translation: CSAPSIHEQYF.

The rearrangement uses TRBV3-1 (or the pseudogene TRBV3-2) and TRBJ1-5; D gene uncertain. Germline CDR1 reads LGHDT; CDR2 reads YNNKEL (reference sequence). CDR3 length equals 14 residues. Trimming removed 5 bases from V and 3 bases from J, with 11 bases in between. The CDR3 DNA reads TGTGCCAGCAGCTACCGATATGTCAATCAGCCCCAGCATTTT. Its protein product is CASSYRYVNQPQHF.

This chain connects TRBV12-3 or TRBV12-4 to TRBJ1-2, with D possibly being TRBD1 (6 bases). V lost 5 bases, J lost 8 bases, and 15 bases lay in between. CDR3 length: 13 residues. CDR3 in amino acids: CASSGGGFNGYTF. The CDR3 nucleotides are TGTGCCAGCAGTGGAGGGGGTTTTAACGGCTACACCTTC.

The J gene is TRBJ2-1, the V gene TRBV4-3; 10 bases fit TRBD2. Germline CDR1 LGHNA, CDR2 YSLEER. Trimming took 3 bases from V and 5 from J; bases not matched to a gene: 4. The CDR3 contains 15 residues. DNA of the CDR3: TGCGCCAGCAGCCAGGGACTAGCGTATAACAATGAGCAGTTCTTC. It yields the protein CASSQGLAYNNEQFF.

The chain has TRBV4-3 and TRBJ2-1; D not resolved. V lost 0 bases, J lost 3 bases, and 9 bases lay in between. The germline gives CDR1 LGHNA, CDR2 YSLEER. The CDR3 extends over 15 amino acids. The CDR3 spells CASSQEGRVYNEQFF. In DNA form, the CDR3 reads TGCGCCAGCAGCCAAGAAGGTAGGGTCTACAATGAGCAGTTCTTC.

The genes are TRBV7-2 and TRBJ2-1; D is ambiguous. Trimming cost V 5 bases and J 6 bases, with 5 bases left between them. This CDR3 has 11 residues. CDR1 SGHTA and CDR2 FQGNSA come from the germline V gene. This CDR3 reads CASSRTNEQFF. The CDR3, as DNA: TGTGCCAGCAGCCGGACCAATGAGCAGTTCTTC.